This T cell receptor (beta chain) was observed in a study of T cell responses to AZD1222 COVID-19 vaccine (dated by TCRdb to the early 2020s). Background for the entire study: AZD1222 recipients with second doses at about 4 weeks or about 12 weeks were pooled, because spike-specific TCR depth and breadth did not differ between schedules. Trial participants were enrolled by age into 18-55, 56-69 and 70-plus year subgroups, with roughly 160, 29 and 62 TCR-sequenced participants respectively. A total of 233 trial participants underwent TCR sequencing, of whom 200 to 220 had received two doses of AZD1222 and around 25 had received two doses of the MenACWY control vaccine. Overall study results and their limits: In the small 56-69-year group, the increase in depth fell short of significance, most likely because of low power. After two AZD1222 doses, both the breadth and the depth of spike-specific TCRs were significantly higher than at day 0 and than in MenACWY recipients. Reportedly, almost half of the unique spike-specific TCRs recognized epitopes lying outside the regions that are mutated in the B.1.351 and B.1.1.7 variants. Participants were mostly white British, with more females than males. The authors suggested clonal diversity may have been underestimated. Conclusions about previously exposed vaccinees are limited, since just 6 or 7 AZD1222 recipients were seropositive for SARS-CoV-2 at baseline. Because no day 14 peak-response samples were available, repertoires were characterized only after the peak T cell response. The vaccine-associated CD4 TCRs covered the entire spike protein, and the dominant responses fell in regions 160-218 and 743-854.

What this sample's time point label stands for: baseline before first vaccination. Vaccinee samples came from UK trials COV001 and COV002, including a single-blind randomized controlled phase 2/3 trial of AZD1222 (ChAdOx1 nCoV-19) in healthy adults. Trial participant PBMC samples were collected at day 0 and day 28 after the second dose for TCRbeta chain sequencing. The CDR3 regions of human TCRbeta chains were analyzed by immunosequencing. The original pipeline was this. Repertoire TCRs were matched against a reference library of SARS-CoV-2-specific TCRs generated with the MIRA antigen-specificity platform. Breadth was defined as the fraction of unique TCRs that were SARS-CoV-2-associated, and depth was defined as the fraction of total T cells that were SARS-CoV-2-associated. Using the MIRA data, every spike-specific TCR was mapped to the spike region that the TCR reacted to and assigned to either a CD4 or a CD8 class. Log10-transformed breadth and depth values were compared by one-way ANOVA with Sidak's multiple comparisons tests. TCRdb stores this immuneACCESS table with in-frame sequences only. Part of the clones is absent; in the studies checked, under half of the shortfall reflects unresolved V genes, and no reason is known for the rest. V and J calls and clone size are those listed in that table; D and trimming were worked out from the DNA. The sample table records nearly 95,000 clones; almost 90% of these occur just once. 8.4% of the sample is taken by the ten largest.

The CDR3 holds 13 amino acids from the cysteine to the phenylalanine. The kept DNA is CDR3 alone, 39 bases in frame from the first base. According to the germline V gene, CDR1 reads SGHVS and CDR2 reads FNYEAQ. Relative to germline, V is 3 bases shorter and J is 4 bases shorter, with 9 bases between their ends. This clone was seen only once. Its antigen remains unidentified. No base quality values were provided; no much bigger clone lies one nucleotide off. This TCR was sampled from an adult in good health. The sequencing here drew on peripheral blood, taken on day 0 of AZD1222 vaccination. The sequence is built from TRBV7-6 and TRBJ2-5; D gene: possibly TRBD1, on 6 matching bases. The DNA sequence reads TGTGCCAGCAGCTTCAGGGGTGGAGAGACCCAGTACTTC. It is translated as CASSFRGGETQYF.